The clone carrying this TCR beta chain was observed a few times. What it recognizes is unknown. TCRdb's copy holds only in-frame clones and misses some; the assay was immunoSEQ multiplex PCR. This sample has some 96,000 clones; roughly 87% occur once, and the top ten carry more than 0.75%. This sample is drawn from a study of graft-versus-host responses after intestinal transplantation. For the study at large: Each transplant was multivisceral, liver-intestinal, or isolated intestinal.

The germline V gene has CDR1 MNHEY and CDR2 SVGAGI. The length of the CDR3 is 13 residues. The V end lost 3 bases, the J end lost 1 base, and 6 bases lay between the germline ends. Study-level results: The highest levels of circulating GvH clones went along with early declines in HvG clones after transplant.

This chain links TRBV6-5 with TRBJ1-1; no reliable D call. Material: unstimulated CD4+ T cells sorted from spleen or lymph node cells, obtained before transplant. This clonotype was obtained from a human donor who was the organ donor for an intestinal transplant. The CDR3 coding sequence is TGTGCCAGCAGTTATCGTTGGAACACTGAAGCTTTCTTT. It yields the protein CASSYRWNTEAFF.